This T cell receptor (beta chain) came from a study of breast tumors, draining lymph nodes, adjacent tissues. Trimming shortened V by 3 bases and J by 2 bases, and 15 bases separated the two germline ends. The length of the CDR3 is 16 residues. TCRdb redid the calling of the multiplex PCR reads with MiXCR, one entry per CDR3 protein. The table lists about 200,000 distinct CDR3 sequences, 30% to 40% of them singletons. Axillary draining lymph nodes of breast cancer patients supplied the node samples. This clonotype was seen repeatedly, ten times or more. Its antigen is as yet unknown. Study-level points and caveats: Compared with lymph nodes, tumors were less diverse; compared with nontumor tissue, more.

Sequencing was done on a sample of axillary lymph node tissue. The receptor was isolated from a female donor with breast cancer. Some clones in this sample may be carry-over from other donors' samples. The rearrangement uses TRBV12-3 or TRBV12-4 and TRBJ2-3; maybe TRBD2 (6 bases). CDR3 bases: TGTGCCAGCAGTTTGGGGTTGCGGGGCCCCACAGATACGCAGTATTTT. It yields the protein CASSLGLRGPTDTQYF.